This TCR beta chain is from a study of T cells in Graves' hyperthyroidism and ophthalmopathy. TCR beta CDR3 regions were amplified from RNA transcripts. RT-PCR in the first round (using the HTBI primer set) targeted the TCR CDR3. TCRdb independently ran MiXCR on the multiplex PCR reads; one entry per CDR3 protein. The sample consists of under 350,000 distinct CDR3 sequences, around 20% of them appearing once. This clonotype was recorded once. The receptor's source is a woman aged 45 to 65 with Graves' hyperthyroidism. Specimen: blood.

CDR3 nucleotides: TGTGCCAGCACCGACGACGGGACTAGCGGGACAGCCGCGAGCACAGATACGCAGTATTTT. It codes for CASTDDGTSGTAASTDTQYF. The rearrangement links TRBV28 to TRBJ2-3, with TRBD2 matching over 13 bases. After removal of 7 bases from V and 0 bases from J, the junction contained 16 bases not matched to a gene. The CDR3 length is 20 residues. Germline V gene data show CDR1 as MDHEN and CDR2 as SYDVKM.